This TCR beta chain is drawn from a study of neurological immune-mediated disorders (dated by TCRdb to about 2019). Notes on the research overall: Among the approximately 34 multiple sclerosis patients, around 31 had relapsing-remitting MS and 3 had secondary progressive MS. Peripheral blood TCR-beta repertoires from patients with HTLV-I-associated myelopathy (HAM/TSP), patients with multiple sclerosis, and healthy controls were compared in the study using UMI-based sequencing. Longitudinal samples, technical triplicates and paired sorted CD4+ and CD8+ T-cell subsets, alongside PBMC samples, were included among the roughly 110 TCR-beta libraries. The cohort comprised about 70 subjects: 15 or so HAM/TSP patients, approximately 34 multiple sclerosis patients and around 20 healthy controls.

Ten or more counts support this clonotype. Its antigen has not been determined. Per-base quality was not reported, and no clone a single base away is much larger than it. What the study reported, not specific to this receptor: Across subjects, expanded clones never shared an identical CDR3 amino acid sequence, which suggests that the TCR-beta repertoires in every group were private. The highest TCR clonal expansion was observed in HAM/TSP patients, whereas the lowest was observed in MS patients, even when compared with healthy controls. No association of the MS cluster with clinical or MRI features was observed, and the need for larger cohorts was stated by the authors. Phylogenetic analysis grouped repertoires from 18 of 34 MS patients into a cluster of related CDR3 sequences, suggesting a possible repertoire-level signature.

For unsorted PBMC libraries, 2 million PBMCs were used after storage in RNAlater at -80 degrees C until RNA extraction. Multiple sclerosis patients were enrolled in a US clinical protocol under which disease progression was evaluated by magnetic resonance imaging. PBMCs were separated from peripheral blood using Ficoll-Hypaque density gradient centrifugation and then cryopreserved in liquid nitrogen. cDNA was synthesized by template-switch 5'RACE using a primer with a 10-nucleotide random unique molecular identifier that tagged each TCR transcript. Every sequencing run yielded over 160 million TCR-beta sequences covering 15-18 subjects. Total RNA was extracted with the RNeasy kit. The KAPA Real-time Library Amplification kit was used to amplify TCR-beta VDJ regions with primers for the TCR constant region and the 5'RACE anchor. A first PCR added sample indexes and Illumina adaptors, and a second PCR then raised library yield. After purification with Ampure beads, the TCR product of roughly 650 bp was size-selected on a 2% E-gel SizeSelection system. Before pooling, library quality was checked on a Bioanalyzer, concentration was measured with Qubit, and libraries were quantified with the Kapa Library Quantification kit. An Illumina HiSeq 2500 sequenced the libraries paired-end 2 x 150 bp. To increase sequence diversity, roughly 24-32% phiX was spiked into each library pool. As for the authors' bioinformatics: Quality-filtered reads were processed with the UMI-based MiGEC pipeline, which removed over 85% of raw TCR sequences during error correction. IMGT germline references were used for alignment of VDJ genes, and clonotypes were defined by a unique CDR3 amino acid sequence together with V-J genes. VDJtools evaluated clonal expansion, Shannon diversity and CDR3 relatedness (CalcPairwiseDistances, ClusterSamples); CLCbio workbench built phylogenetic trees. Expanded clones were defined as having at least 8 unique UMIs, based on coefficient-of-variation modelling across technical triplicates. TCRdb reanalyzed the raw reads on its own, using fastp at Q25 for trimming and MiXCR for clone calling, and kept in-frame beta chains. Entries are consolidated by CDR3 protein sequence, retaining the most common genes and DNA. It is TCRdb's table, rather than the study itself, that gives the V and J calls and clone size. For this sample the table gives 55,000 to 70,000 distinct CDR3 sequences, of which around 4.2% were detected only once. In total, the top ten clones hold approximately 1.2% of the sample.

This TCR derives from a man aged 25-45 years with multiple sclerosis. The sample comprised PBMCs.

The sequenced DNA is TGCAGTGCTCGCCCTCCTCTAGCGGGGGGCACAGATACGCAGTATTTT. Its amino acids are CSARPPLAGGTDTQYF. The V and J genes are TRBV20-1 and TRBJ2-3; a stretch of 10 junction bases matches TRBD2. Compared with germline, V lacks 5 bases and J lacks 1 base; bases without a gene match: 9. Looking up the germline V gene (reference sequence) yields CDR1 DFQATT and CDR2 SNEGSKA. Counted from cysteine to phenylalanine, this CDR3 has 16 amino acids. Only CDR3 DNA remains: 48 bases, in frame from the first base.